The present T cell receptor (beta chain) was sequenced within a study of cytomegalovirus exposure and HLA in healthy donors. Study observations and caveats: Upon later analysis, HLA-associated TCR beta chains proved more clonally expanded than other, equally common chains. Within a later analysis, the majority of CMV-associated TCR beta chains appeared HLA-restricted.

PCR was performed using 60 Vbeta and 13 Jbeta primers. The repertoire was sequenced with immunoSEQ multiplex PCR; TCRdb's copy has only in-frame clones and lacks some. The sample holds about 98,000 clones, under 75% seen once. This clone came up a few times. Its antigen is as yet unknown. The germline V and J ends were trimmed by 4 bases and 0 bases, with 19 bases remaining between them. Germline V gene lookup returns CDR1 MGHRA and CDR2 YSYEKL. The CDR3 totals 19 residues. The rearrangement joins TRBV4-1 to TRBJ2-6; D might be TRBD2 (6 bases). The sample taken for sequencing was PBMCs. The TCR sequence derives from a man aged 45 to 65 in good health and CMV-seronegative. CDR3 sequence (DNA): TGCGCCAGCAGCCTGGGACGACTAGGACCAAACTCTGGGGCCAACGTCCTGACTTTC. It specifies CASSLGRLGPNSGANVLTF.